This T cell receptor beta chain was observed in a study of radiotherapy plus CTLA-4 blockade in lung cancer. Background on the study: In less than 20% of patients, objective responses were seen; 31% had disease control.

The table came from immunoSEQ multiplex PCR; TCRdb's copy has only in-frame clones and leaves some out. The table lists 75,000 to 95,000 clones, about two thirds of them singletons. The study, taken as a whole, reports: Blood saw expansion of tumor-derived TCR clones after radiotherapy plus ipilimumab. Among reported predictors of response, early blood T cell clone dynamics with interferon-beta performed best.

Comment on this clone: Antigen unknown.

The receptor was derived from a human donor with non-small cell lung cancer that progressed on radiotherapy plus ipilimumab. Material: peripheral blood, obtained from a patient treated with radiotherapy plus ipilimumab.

The CDR3 protein is CASSSRTEFRRVAQPQHF. Written as DNA, the CDR3 is TGTGCCAGCAGCTCCAGGACAGAATTTAGGAGGGTAGCTCAGCCCCAGCATTTT. The chain couples TRBV7-8 to TRBJ1-5; tentatively, D is TRBD1 (6 bases). Per the germline V gene, CDR1 is SGHVS and CDR2 is FQNEAQ. Trimming left V 4 bases short and J 6 bases short, with 25 bases between. The CDR3 is made up of 18 amino acids.